Here is one T cell receptor (beta chain) with its context. This clone's antigen is unknown. Per-nucleotide qualities are absent, and no much larger clonotype sits a single base away. Other DNA sequences in the sample encode the same CDR3. The sample belongs to a study of blood T cell repertoires in COVID-19 (dated by TCRdb to the early 2020s). The study in broad terms: Collaborator samples came from the United States, Italy and Spain and covered acute and convalescent phases of COVID-19. The material from the prospective study consisted of cDNA or gDNA derived from T cells, B-cell-depleted T cells, or PBMCs. Subjects who had been exposed to COVID-19, were actively infected with it, or had recovered from it provided the deeply sampled blood TCRbeta repertoires that made up the dataset. The repertoires were released in a freely available public database meant as a resource for research on the immune response to SARS-CoV-2. The samples were drawn from the first 160 participants of the ongoing ImmuneRACE study and from 1,254 subjects provided by 6 global collaborators. A de-identified subject ID, COVID-19 status, age in years and sex were almost always included in the sample metadata. Where available, HLA class I and class II types were taken from metadata supplied by the sample provider and were not determined by assay-based typing. Study-wide findings and limitations: The amount of clinical and demographic metadata varied by source and participant and was provided uncurated.

TCRbeta CDR3 regions were amplified from genomic DNA by means of the immunoSEQ Assay, a bias-controlled multiplex PCR. For the original study's pipeline: The number of nucleated cells in each sample was estimated from the amplification of reference gene primers within the assay. To quantify the absolute abundance of each unique TCRbeta CDR3 rearrangement, sequence reads were collapsed and filtered. For each sample, productive Simpson clonality was calculated as the square root of Simpson's diversity index across productive rearrangements. TCRdb retrieved this table from immuneACCESS and kept in-frame rearrangements only. Not all clones are present; in checked studies, unresolved V genes account for under half, and no reason is known for the remainder. D and trimming were read from the DNA, whereas the V and J calls and clone size are those reported in that table. For this sample the table gives just over 250,000 clones, of which over 75% were detected only once. The ten biggest clones cover approximately 2.3% of the sample.

Each collaborating institution followed its own protocols to collect whole blood in K2EDTA tubes. For TCRbeta analysis, collaborators shipped samples as frozen whole blood, isolated PBMCs, or DNA extracted from either of those sample types. What was sequenced was peripheral blood. This clonotype originated in a woman aged 50 to 60 with acute or convalescent COVID-19.

For the CDR3, the sequence is CASSLGQGGQPQHF. The sequenced DNA is TGCGCCAGCAGCTTGGGACAGGGCGGGCAGCCCCAGCATTTT. The chain is assembled from TRBV5-1 and TRBJ1-5; TRBD1 aligns with 7 central bases. The CDR3 measures 14 amino acids from cysteine to phenylalanine. Solely the CDR3 DNA is kept, with 42 bases framed from the first base. Trimming takes 0 bases off V and 7 bases off J; junction bases not matched to a gene: 4. The germline V gene yields SGHRS for CDR1 and YFSETQ for CDR2.